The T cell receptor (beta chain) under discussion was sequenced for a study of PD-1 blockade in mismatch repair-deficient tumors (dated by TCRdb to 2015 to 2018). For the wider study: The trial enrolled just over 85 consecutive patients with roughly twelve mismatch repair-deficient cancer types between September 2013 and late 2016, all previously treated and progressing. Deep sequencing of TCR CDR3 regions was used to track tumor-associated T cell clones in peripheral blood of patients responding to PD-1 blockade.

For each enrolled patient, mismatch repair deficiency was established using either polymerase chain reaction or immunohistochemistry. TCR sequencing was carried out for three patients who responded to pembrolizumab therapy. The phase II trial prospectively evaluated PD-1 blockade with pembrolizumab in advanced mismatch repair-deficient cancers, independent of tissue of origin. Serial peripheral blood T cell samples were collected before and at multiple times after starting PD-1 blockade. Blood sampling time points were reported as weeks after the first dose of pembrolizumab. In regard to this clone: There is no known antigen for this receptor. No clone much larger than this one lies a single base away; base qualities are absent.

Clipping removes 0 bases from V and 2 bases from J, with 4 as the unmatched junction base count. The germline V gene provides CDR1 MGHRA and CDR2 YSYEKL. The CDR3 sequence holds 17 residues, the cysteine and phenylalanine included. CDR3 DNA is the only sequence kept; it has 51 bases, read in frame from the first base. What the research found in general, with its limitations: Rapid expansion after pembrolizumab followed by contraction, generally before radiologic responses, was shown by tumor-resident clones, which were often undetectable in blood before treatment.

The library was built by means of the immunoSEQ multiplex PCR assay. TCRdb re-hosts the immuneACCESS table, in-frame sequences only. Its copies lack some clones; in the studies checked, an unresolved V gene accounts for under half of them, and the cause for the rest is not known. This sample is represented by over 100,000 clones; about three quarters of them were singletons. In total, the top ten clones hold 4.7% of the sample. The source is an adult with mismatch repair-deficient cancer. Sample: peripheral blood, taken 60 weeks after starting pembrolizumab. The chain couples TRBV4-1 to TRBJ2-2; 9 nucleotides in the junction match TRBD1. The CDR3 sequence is CASSQEGTGPNTGELFF. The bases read TGCGCCAGCAGCCAAGAAGGGACAGGGCCCAACACCGGGGAGCTGTTTTTT.